This entry concerns a single TCR beta chain. The entry originates in a study of PD-1 blockade in classical Hodgkin lymphoma. Some clones are missing from TCRdb's copy, which holds only in-frame ones; the method was immunoSEQ multiplex PCR. The data hold about 150,000 clones, with nearly 80% observed a single time. This CDR3 region has 13 residues. Looked up from germline, CDR1 is MNHNS and CDR2 is SASEGT. Relapses following autologous stem cell transplantation were seen in all patients, with brentuximab vedotin exposure varying. The source of this sequence is a human donor with classical Hodgkin lymphoma. The rearrangement links TRBV6-1 to TRBJ1-5; maybe TRBD1 (5 bases). Sequenced here: peripheral blood mononuclear cells (PBMCs), sampled before the second cycle of nivolumab. CDR3 DNA: TGTGCTACGGGACGGCTTAGCAATCAGCCCCAGCATTTT. Protein product: CATGRLSNQPQHF.